This T cell receptor beta chain comes out of a study of tumor-infiltrating lymphocytes in primary liver carcinoma. The wider study: Every patient in the cohort had a primary liver carcinoma. That carcinoma was treated by surgical resection. Staging placed the tumors at T1-T3 N0M0, and they measured about 4 to 10 cm across.

Whole-study findings and limits: Tumor region pairs outstripped tumor-adjacent and tumor-blood pairs in overlap.

Priming with a constant-region primer yielded TCR beta cDNA from 450 to 600 ng total RNA. Nested multiplex PCR, run for three rounds with slightly modified ARM-PCR, yielded TCR beta libraries. The two initial PCR rounds, roughly 9 cycles each, used TRBV1-TRBV30 forward and C-beta reverse primers. MiXCR, applied by TCRdb to the multiplex PCR reads, yields one record per CDR3 protein. Altogether about 180,000 distinct CDR3 sequences are present, 50% to 75% being singletons, with the ten largest covering less than 75%. The V gene's germline CDR1 is SGHAT and CDR2 FQDESV (reference sequence). The CDR3 is made up of 14 amino acids. RNA was extracted from whole blood without cell sorting, alongside germline DNA. With respect to this clonotype: Its antigen is undetermined. A junction boundary mismatches the germline segment, possibly from a read error.

The chain employs TRBV11-1 and TRBJ2-7; 7 bases map to TRBD1. This clonotype was sampled from a man in his forties or fifties with primary liver carcinoma and hepatitis B virus infection. Material for sequencing was peripheral blood. CDR3 amino acids: CASSSGTDLNEQYF. CDR3 sequence (DNA): TGTGCAAGCAGCTCGGGGACAGACTTAAACGAGCAGTACTTC.